Following are 10 T cell receptor beta chains from one sample sequenced in a study of identical twins. TCRdb itself ran the 5' RACE reads through MiXCR, one entry per CDR3 protein. Counted here are more than 1.5 million distinct CDR3 sequences, about 32% occurring once; the ten biggest clones make up roughly 0.3%. Sequences were obtained from cord blood. The receptors here all came from a newborn girl in good health.

This clonotype has only a few counts. At one end the junction does not follow the germline gene, possibly because of a read error. V is TRBV7-9 and J is TRBJ1-6; TRBD1 aligns across 9 bases. Germline-derived CDR1 and CDR2 are SEHNR and FQNEAQ (reference sequence). The length of the CDR3 is 16 residues. The CDR3 loop is CASSLAGQGTNSPLHF. Written as DNA, the CDR3 is TGTGCCAGCAGCCTAGCGGGACAGGGTACGAATTCACCCCTCCACTTT.

This clonotype was counted between two and nine times. V gene TRBV5-1 combines with J gene TRBJ2-7; D may correspond to TRBD1 or TRBD2 (5 bases each). Looked up from germline, CDR1 is SGHRS and CDR2 is YFSETQ. The CDR3 consists of 13 residues. Trimming shortened V by 0 bases and J by 7 bases, and 11 bases separated the two germline ends. The CDR3 here is CASSLVGAREQYF. The CDR3 DNA reads as TGCGCCAGCAGCTTGGTCGGGGCTAGGGAGCAGTACTTC.

V gene TRBV18 combines with J gene TRBJ1-2; D may be TRBD1 (6 bases). Germline lookup yields CDR1 KGHSH and CDR2 LQKENI. The germline V and J ends were trimmed by 6 bases and 6 bases, with 26 bases remaining between them. The CDR3 length is 17 residues. The CDR3 DNA reads as TGTGCCAGCTCGCCCCGCGGGGCTCTTTACTCAGGGGATGGCTACACCTTC. This encodes CASSPRGALYSGDGYTF.

This sequence joins TRBV16 and TRBJ1-2; the D gene is possibly TRBD1 (6 bases). The V end was cut by 6 bases, the J end by 1 base, with 15 bases between. The CDR3 sequence is 15 residues long. Germline lookup yields CDR1 KGHSY and CDR2 FQNENV. Here the CDR3 reads CASSQEGHSNYGYTF. The CDR3 DNA follows: TGTGCCAGCAGTCAAGAGGGACACAGTAACTATGGCTACACCTTC.

As for this clonotype: A much larger clone is a single base away; this may be a read error. The V call is TRBV10-3, the J call TRBJ2-1, with 10 positions matching TRBD2. In germline, CDR1 is ENHRY, CDR2 SYGVKD. The CDR3 consists of 19 residues. In DNA form, the CDR3 reads TGTGTCATCAGTCCAACCGAACCTAGCGGGAGATTTCTGGGGAATGAGCAGTTCTTC. Protein product: CVISPTEPSGRFLGNEQFF.

This clonotype was counted between two and nine times. V gene TRBV20-1 combines with J gene TRBJ1-4; the D gene is possibly TRBD1 (5 bases). The CDR3 loop spans 15 amino acids. V shed 0 bases and J shed 5 bases, with 13 bases lying between them. Germline V gives CDR1 DFQATT, CDR2 SNEGSKA (reference sequence). CDR3 protein: CSARDRRGVNEKLFF. The CDR3 coding sequence is TGCAGTGCTAGAGATAGGAGGGGCGTAAATGAAAAACTGTTTTTT.

Worth noting for this clonotype: A much larger clone lies one base from this, so it may be a read error. The chain is built from TRBV12-3 or TRBV12-4 and TRBJ2-7, with TRBD1 matching over 7 bases. CDR3 length equals 13 residues. CDR3 nucleotide sequence: TGTGCCAGCAGCATTGACAGGGCGAGAGAGCGGTACTTC. Amino acids: CASSIDRARERYF.

The chain recombines TRBV5-1 with TRBJ1-2, with a possible D match to TRBD1 (6 bases). V was trimmed by 0 bases and J by 0 bases, leaving 12 bases between them. The germline V gene encodes CDR1 SGHRS and CDR2 YFSETQ. The CDR3 spans 16 residues. The DNA of the CDR3 is TGCGCCAGCAGCTTGGGCGGACAGCGAGCTAACTATGGCTACACCTTC. Translation: CASSLGGQRANYGYTF.

The chain couples TRBV28 to TRBJ1-5; no clear D. Trimming pared 5 bases from V and 2 bases from J, leaving 13 bases between. Germline CDR1 is MDHEN and CDR2 is SYDVKM. The CDR3 runs 15 residues. The CDR3 nucleotides read TGTGCCAGCAGTGCCTCGCGGGTAGGCAATCAGCCCCAGCATTTT. Protein product: CASSASRVGNQPQHF.

This chain joins TRBV4-2 and TRBJ2-3; the D call may be TRBD1 or TRBD2 (5 bases each). This CDR3 contains 17 residues. V was cut by 4 bases and J by 2 bases, with 19 bases left in between. CDR1 LGHNA and CDR2 YNFKEQ come from the germline V gene. The CDR3: CASSPRGPGTFTDTQYF. The CDR3 bases are TGTGCCAGCAGCCCGAGGGGCCCGGGGACCTTCACAGATACGCAGTATTTT.